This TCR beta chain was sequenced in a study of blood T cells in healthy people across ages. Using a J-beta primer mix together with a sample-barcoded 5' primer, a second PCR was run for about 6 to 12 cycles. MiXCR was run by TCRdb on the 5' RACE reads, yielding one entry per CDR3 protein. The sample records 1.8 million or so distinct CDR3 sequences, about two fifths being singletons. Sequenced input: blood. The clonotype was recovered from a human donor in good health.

CDR3 sequence (DNA): TGTGCCAGCAGCGGTGGACATGAAGCCTACGAGCAGTACTTC. It translates to CASSGGHEAYEQYF. V usage is TRBV9 and J usage is TRBJ2-7, with D maybe TRBD1 (5 bases). CDR3 size: 14 residues. V was trimmed by 3 bases and J by 2 bases, leaving 12 bases between them. CDR1 is SGDLS and CDR2 is YYNGEE in the germline V gene.